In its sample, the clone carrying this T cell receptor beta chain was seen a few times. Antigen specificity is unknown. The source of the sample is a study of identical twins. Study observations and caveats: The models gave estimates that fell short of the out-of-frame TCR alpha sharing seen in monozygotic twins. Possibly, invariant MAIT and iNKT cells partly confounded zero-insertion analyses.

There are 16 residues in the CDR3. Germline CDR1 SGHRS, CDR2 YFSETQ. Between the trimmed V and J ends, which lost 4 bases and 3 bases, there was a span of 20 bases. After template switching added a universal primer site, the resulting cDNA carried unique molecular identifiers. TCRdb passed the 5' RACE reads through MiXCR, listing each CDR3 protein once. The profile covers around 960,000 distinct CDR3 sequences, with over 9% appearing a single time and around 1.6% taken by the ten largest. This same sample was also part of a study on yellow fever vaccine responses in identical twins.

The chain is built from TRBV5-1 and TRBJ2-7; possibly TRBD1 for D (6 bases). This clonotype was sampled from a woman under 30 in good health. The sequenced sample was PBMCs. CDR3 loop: CASSVTGQTANYEQYF. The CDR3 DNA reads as TGCGCCAGCAGCGTAACTGGACAGACGGCGAACTACGAGCAGTACTTC.